This TCR beta chain was profiled in a study of T-cell memory formation after mild COVID-19. CDR1 SGDLS and CDR2 YYNGEE come from the germline V gene. This CDR3 region has 14 residues. The V and J ends lost 5 bases and 0 bases respectively, with 9 bases between them. This clonotype was seen many times. TCRdb reprocessed the 5' RACE reads with MiXCR, giving one entry per CDR3 protein. The sample holds 200,000 to 250,000 distinct CDR3 sequences, roughly 10% seen once. What was sequenced was PBMCs or a T cell subset sorted from them (not recorded which). The chain uses TRBV9 and TRBJ2-1, with D unclear. The TCR originated in a young man who had mild COVID-19 (a few samples of this study predate the infection). Cell type and time point are not known. CDR3 in DNA: TGTGCCAGCAGTGAAAAGAGCTCCTACAATGAGCAGTTCTTC. Translating it yields CASSEKSSYNEQFF.